These 18 T cell receptor beta chains originate from one sample sequenced in a study of blood T cell repertoires in COVID-19. Repertoires were generated with immunoSEQ multiplex PCR, while TCRdb's copy carries only in-frame clones and drops some. The sample lists 15,000 to 25,000 clones, roughly 85% occurring once. The source material was peripheral blood. The receptors here all came from a human donor with active COVID-19. The donor label of this sample is uncertain.

This chain joins TRBV11-3 and TRBJ2-7; TRBD1 matches 10 bases. The V segment lost 5 bases and the J segment 4 bases; nucleotides outside the gene matches: 5. The germline V gene encodes CDR1 SGHNT and CDR2 YENEEA. CDR3 length: 14 residues. The CDR3 region is CASSDRTGGYEQYF. The CDR3 DNA follows: TGTGCCAGCAGCGACCGGACAGGGGGATACGAGCAGTACTTC.

This sequence joins TRBV19 and TRBJ2-1, with TRBD2 matching 8 bases. Germline CDR1 reads LNHDA; CDR2 reads SQIVND (reference sequence). V was clipped by 7 bases and J by 0 bases; unmatched bases: 5. There are 15 residues in the CDR3. CDR3 residues: CASTIAGSSYNEQFF. CDR3 bases: TGTGCCAGTACCATAGCGGGGAGCTCCTACAATGAGCAGTTCTTC.

The rearrangement joins TRBV6-5 to TRBJ2-6; D gene unclear. This CDR3 has 16 residues. V lost 0 bases, J lost 0 bases, and 6 bases lay in between. Germline V gives CDR1 MNHEY, CDR2 SVGAGI. This chain's CDR3 is CASSYSPGSGANVLTF. In DNA form, the CDR3 reads TGTGCCAGCAGTTACTCCCCAGGCTCTGGGGCCAACGTCCTGACTTTC.

This chain joins TRBV21-1 and TRBJ2-5; the table assigns TRBD2, which was not confirmed against the DNA. TRBV21-1 is shown as a pseudogene. The CDR3 spans 16 residues. Here the CDR3 reads CASSPGPGGAQETQYF. CDR3 coding DNA: TGTGCCAGCAGCCCGGGTCCGGGAGGGGCACAAGAGACCCAGTACTTC.

V and J are TRBV28 and TRBJ2-4, with a weak D call TRBD1 (5 bases). Germline loops: CDR1 MDHEN, CDR2 SYDVKM. The CDR3 has 17 amino acids. Between the trimmed V and J ends, which lost 5 bases and 3 bases, there was a span of 20 bases. CDR3 nucleotides: TGTGCCAGCAGTCTGCCCCGCAGGGTTGTTGGCAAAAACATTCAGTACTTC. Translated, it gives CASSLPRRVVGKNIQYF.

The chain couples TRBV7-9 to TRBJ2-7; 9 bases are shared with TRBD2. The junction had 13 bases not matched to a gene; V was cut back by 4 bases and J by 0 bases. This CDR3 is built from 18 residues. The germline gives CDR1 SEHNR, CDR2 FQNEAQ (reference sequence). The CDR3 DNA reads TGTGCCAGCAGCTCGCAATTGGGGACTAGCAAAGACTCCTACGAGCAGTACTTC. This translates into CASSSQLGTSKDSYEQYF.

The chain is built from TRBV4-1 and TRBJ1-2; no reliable D call. The CDR3 totals 17 residues. Trimming shortened V by 3 bases and J by 0 bases, and 17 bases separated the two germline ends. In germline, CDR1 is MGHRA, CDR2 YSYEKL. This CDR3 is CASSQNGKRRTNYGYTF. The CDR3 DNA reads TGCGCCAGCAGCCAGAATGGCAAGCGTAGGACTAACTATGGCTACACCTTC.

The chain has TRBV6-2 or TRBV6-3 and TRBJ2-2, with 9 nucleotides matching TRBD2. Germline CDR1 and CDR2: MNHEY and SVGEGT. Trimming cost V 2 bases and J 3 bases; bases outside gene matches: 10. The CDR3 has 18 amino acids. The DNA of the CDR3 is TGTGCCAGCAGTTACCGGGCGGGAGGGCCGATGGACACCGGGGAGCTGTTTTTT. As protein: CASSYRAGGPMDTGELFF.

This clone was counted between two and nine times. The rearrangement joins TRBV12-3 or TRBV12-4 to TRBJ1-2; D is perhaps TRBD1 (5 bases). This CDR3 is 12 amino acids long. Deletions cut 2 bases from V and 8 bases from J, with 9 bases between. The CDR3 DNA reads TGTGCCAGCAGTTTACCAGGGCGCGGCTACACCTTC. It is translated as CASSLPGRGYTF.

The chain carries TRBV6-1 and TRBJ2-3; 11 bases fit TRBD2. J was trimmed by 3 bases and V by 2 bases; bases with no gene match: 7. The CDR3 is 17 residues long. Germline V gene data show CDR1 as MNHNS and CDR2 as SASEGT. The CDR3 coding sequence is TGTGCCAGCAGTGAATCGTACAGGACTAGCGGGACAGATACGCAGTATTTT. This sequence encodes CASSESYRTSGTDTQYF.

The rearrangement joins TRBV10-3 to TRBJ2-3; TRBD1 matches 8 bases. CDR1 ENHRY and CDR2 SYGVKD come from the germline V gene. This CDR3 has 15 residues. Trimming cost V 0 bases and J 4 bases; bases outside gene matches: 3. This CDR3 reads CAISESPGGSDTQYF. CDR3 sequence (DNA): TGTGCCATCAGTGAGTCGCCAGGGGGCTCAGATACGCAGTATTTT.

This clone was seen a single time. The chain has TRBV4-2 and TRBJ2-2; 10 bases are a match to TRBD2. This CDR3 region has 14 residues. Germline V lookup: CDR1 LGHNA, CDR2 YNFKEQ. The junction had 3 bases not matched to a gene; V was cut back by 4 bases and J by 7 bases. The CDR3 nucleotides read TGTGCCAGCAGCCCCCCTAGCGGGGGCGGGGAGCTGTTTTTT. The encoded protein is CASSPPSGGGELFF.

The chain combines TRBV19 with TRBJ2-5; TRBD2 aligns across 13 bases. The CDR3 runs to 15 residues. Germline loops: CDR1 LNHDA, CDR2 SQIVND (reference sequence). The ends lost 4 bases at V and 7 bases at J; junction bases unmatched: 6. CDR3 sequence: CASSTTSGGRGTQYF. CDR3 nucleotide sequence: TGTGCCAGTAGTACGACTAGCGGGGGGCGGGGGACCCAGTACTTC. The entire variable domain, with the rest obtained from reference TRBV19 and TRBJ2-5, is as follows: DGGITQSPKYLFRKEGQNVTLSCEQNLNHDAMYWYRQDPGQGLRLIYYSQIVNDFQKGDIAEGYSVSREKKESFPLTVTSAQKNPTAFYLCASSTTSGGRGTQYFGPGTRLLVL.

This chain joins TRBV28 and TRBJ2-5; 8 bases line up with TRBD1. The CDR3 runs to 14 residues. The V gene's germline CDR1 is MDHEN and CDR2 SYDVKM. The ends lost 7 bases at V and 5 bases at J; junction bases unmatched: 9. The CDR3 protein is CASIMTGAAETQYF. The CDR3 DNA reads TGTGCCAGCATTATGACAGGGGCGGCGGAGACCCAGTACTTC.

The rearrangement joins TRBV5-4 to TRBJ2-3, with a possible D match to TRBD2 (6 bases). Trimming took 3 bases from V and 0 from J, leaving 8 bases between them. The CDR3 is 14 residues long. Germline CDR1 SGHNT, CDR2 YYREEE (reference sequence). The CDR3 here is CASSSSGSTDTQYF. The DNA of the CDR3 is TGTGCCAGCAGCTCGAGCGGGAGCACAGATACGCAGTATTTT.

In nucleotides, the CDR3 is TGTGCCAGCAGTTACGGCAGTCATGGCTACACCTTC. It translates to CASSYGSHGYTF. The V call is TRBV6-2 or TRBV6-3, the J call TRBJ1-2; D uncertain. This CDR3 region has 12 residues. Trimming shortened V by 2 bases and J by 6 bases, and 7 bases separated the two germline ends. Germline V lookup: CDR1 MNHEY, CDR2 SVGEGT.

The chain joins TRBV5-5 to TRBJ1-2; the D gene is possibly TRBD1 (5 bases). The V and J ends lost 2 bases and 6 bases respectively, with 8 bases between them. Germline CDR1 and CDR2: SGHKS and YYEKEE (reference sequence). The CDR3 spans 12 residues. The CDR3 DNA reads as TGTGCCAGCAGCTTTGGGGGGAATGGCTACACCTTC. It codes for CASSFGGNGYTF.

This clone has more than one count but fewer than ten. This chain links TRBV20-1 with TRBJ1-5; a possible D gene is TRBD1 (6 bases). Germline V gene sequence: CDR1 DFQATT, CDR2 SNEGSKA (reference sequence). The CDR3 spans 16 residues. V was clipped by 3 bases and J by 0 bases, with 15 bases between them. The CDR3 bases are TGCAGTGCTAGTAAGGGGGGGGTCTATAGCAATCAGCCCCAGCATTTT. Translated: CSASKGGVYSNQPQHF.